One and the same sample provided the 18 T cell receptor beta chains below, sequenced in a study of cytomegalovirus exposure and HLA in healthy donors. PCR was performed using 60 Vbeta and 13 Jbeta primers. Clones were read by immunoSEQ multiplex PCR, and TCRdb kept only the in-frame ones, dropping some. The sample yields 95,000 to 150,000 clones, more than 60% seen once. Sequencing input: PBMCs. These receptors came from a woman aged 40 to 50 in good health and CMV-seronegative.

V usage is TRBV4-2 and J usage is TRBJ2-3; 11 bases align to TRBD2. V was pared by 4 bases and J by 0 bases, with 3 bases of the junction left unmatched. Per germline, CDR1 LGHNA and CDR2 YNFKEQ. CDR3 length: 16 amino acids. The CDR3 protein is CASSRLAGGSTDTQYF. The CDR3 bases are TGTGCCAGCAGCCGATTAGCGGGGGGGAGCACAGATACGCAGTATTTT.

The chain combines TRBV12-5 with TRBJ1-1; TRBD1 is a possible D gene (6 bases). CDR3 length: 14 residues. With 6 bases removed from V and 3 bases from J, the gap between germline ends came to 14 bases. From germline, CDR1 is LGHNT and CDR2 FRNRAP. Written as DNA, the CDR3 is TGTGCTAGTGGACGAGGGGGGGGTGACACTGAAGCTTTCTTT. This codes for CASGRGGGDTEAFF.

The chain recombines TRBV27 with TRBJ2-3; tentatively, D is TRBD2 (5 bases). The CDR3 is 17 amino acids. The V gene lost 2 bases and the J gene lost 3 bases, with 18 bases spanning the gap. Germline V lookup: CDR1 MNHEY, CDR2 SMNVEV (reference sequence). CDR3: CASSLTGVEVNTDTQYF. The CDR3 region has the DNA TGTGCCAGCAGTTTAACCGGGGTGGAGGTTAATACAGATACGCAGTATTTT.

The chain recombines TRBV9 with TRBJ2-5, with D perhaps matching TRBD1 (6 bases). The J call may be wrong; the DNA end is better matched by TRBJ2-7. Germline V gene lookup returns CDR1 SGDLS and CDR2 YYNGEE. The CDR3 covers 16 residues. CDR3 sequence: CASSVGTQGPSYEQYF. In DNA form, the CDR3 reads TGTGCCAGCAGCGTAGGGACACAGGGCCCCTCCTACGAGCAGTACTTC.

J is TRBJ2-1 and V is TRBV12-5; weak D call: TRBD2 (5 bases). This CDR3 has 11 amino acids. Per the germline V gene, CDR1 is LGHNT and CDR2 is FRNRAP. The V gene lost 5 bases and the J gene lost 8 bases, with 7 bases spanning the gap. The CDR3 DNA reads as TGTGCTAGTGGTGGACTCGATGAGCAGTTCTTC. It yields the protein CASGGLDEQFF.

This sequence joins TRBV7-8 and TRBJ2-2; D gene ambiguous. The germline V and J ends were trimmed by 4 bases and 9 bases, with 9 bases remaining between them. This CDR3 has 12 residues. Germline V lookup: CDR1 SGHVS, CDR2 FQNEAQ. The CDR3 is CASSSTRRELFF. CDR3 nucleotides: TGTGCCAGCAGCTCCACCAGGCGGGAGCTGTTTTTT.

CDR3 sequence: CASSQPRQGSEKLFF. CDR3 bases: TGTGCCAGCAGCCAACCAAGACAGGGAAGTGAAAAACTGTTTTTT. The V gene is TRBV4-2, the J gene TRBJ1-4; 7 bases are a match to TRBD1. The CDR3 is made up of 15 amino acids. V trimming: 2 bases; J trimming: 7 bases; junction bases outside the gene matches: 7. Per the germline V gene, CDR1 is LGHNA and CDR2 is YNFKEQ.

This clone was seen more than once but under ten times. The rearrangement joins TRBV5-1 to TRBJ2-5; 10 nucleotides agree with TRBD2. CDR1 is SGHRS and CDR2 is YFSETQ in the germline V gene. J was trimmed by 4 bases and V by 7 bases; bases with no gene match: 13. CDR3 length: 16 amino acids. The CDR3 bases are TGCGCCAGCGCCTCGGGACTAGCGAACCGGGGAGAGACCCAGTACTTC. The encoded protein is CASASGLANRGETQYF. The full variable domain, with the rest looked up from reference TRBV5-1 and TRBJ2-5, is KAGVTQTPRYLIKTRGQQVTLSCSPISGHRSVSWYQQTPGQGLQFLFEYFSETQRNKGNFPGRFSGRQFSNSRSEMNVSTLELGDSALYLCASASGLANRGETQYFGPGTRLLVL.

V is TRBV13 and J is TRBJ2-5; D call uncertain. Per the germline V gene, CDR1 is PRHDT and CDR2 is FYEKMQ (reference sequence). With 0 bases removed from V and 5 bases from J, the gap between germline ends came to 13 bases. The CDR3 is 15 amino acids. CDR3 amino acids: CASSLGWSPGETQYF. CDR3 nucleotides: TGTGCCAGCAGCTTAGGTTGGTCCCCAGGCGAGACCCAGTACTTC.

The rearrangement joins TRBV5-4 to TRBJ1-5, with D maybe TRBD1 (5 bases). V was clipped by 0 bases and J by 7 bases, with 14 bases between them. Per germline, CDR1 SGHNT and CDR2 YYREEE (reference sequence). The CDR3 has 15 amino acids. The CDR3, as DNA: TGTGCCAGCAGCTTGGCCCCGGGCAGGGTCCAGCCCCAGCATTTT. This translates into CASSLAPGRVQPQHF. The full variable domain, rest sourced from reference TRBV5-4 and TRBJ1-5, is ETGVTQSPTHLIKTRGQQVTLRCSSQSGHNTVSWYQQALGQGPQFIFQYYREEENGRGNFPPRFSGLQFPNYSSELNVNALELDDSALYLCASSLAPGRVQPQHFGDGTRLSIL.

The genes are TRBV27 and TRBJ1-2, with 7 bases identical to TRBD1. There are 14 residues in the CDR3. V lost 2 bases and J lost 4; bases outside the gene matches: 4. In germline, CDR1 is MNHEY, CDR2 SMNVEV (reference sequence). CDR3 sequence reads: CASSLNGDSYGYTF. In DNA form, the CDR3 reads TGTGCCAGCAGTTTAAACGGGGACAGCTATGGCTACACCTTC.

The V and J genes are TRBV18 and TRBJ1-4; D may be TRBD1 (6 bases). The V end was cut by 3 bases, the J end by 0 bases, with 14 bases between. Germline assignment: CDR1 KGHSH and CDR2 LQKENI. The CDR3 spans 17 residues. The CDR3 here is CASSPMTGKATNEKLFF. The CDR3 DNA is TGTGCCAGCTCACCGATGACAGGAAAAGCAACTAATGAAAAACTGTTTTTT.

The gene calls are TRBV18 and TRBJ2-7; 7 bases are shared with TRBD1. V dropped 4 bases and J dropped 2; count of bases not matched to a gene: 8. Germline CDR1 KGHSH, CDR2 LQKENI. The length of the CDR3 is 15 residues. CDR3 sequence reads: CASSLAGTDAYEQYF. The DNA of the CDR3 is TGTGCCAGCTCACTCGCCGGGACAGACGCCTACGAGCAGTACTTC.

This rearrangement joins TRBV6-5 to TRBJ2-1; 11 bases fit TRBD2. Per the germline V gene, CDR1 is MNHEY and CDR2 is SVGAGI. CDR3 length: 15 amino acids. Germline trimming cut 1 base from V and 10 bases from J; bases unmatched to any gene: 6. The CDR3 here is CASSYFLAGGGEQFF. The CDR3 bases are TGTGCCAGCAGTTACTTTTTAGCGGGAGGGGGCGAGCAGTTCTTC.

The DNA for the CDR3 is TGTGCCAGCAGCCAAGACAGTAACTATGGCTACACCTTC. As protein: CASSQDSNYGYTF. The chain combines TRBV7-6 with TRBJ1-2, with D possibly being TRBD1 (5 bases). The CDR3 covers 13 residues. V was pared by 5 bases and J by 1 base, with 8 bases between. Germline assignment: CDR1 SGHVS and CDR2 FNYEAQ.

The rearrangement links TRBV27 to TRBJ2-2, with D tentatively TRBD2 (6 bases). Germline CDR1 and CDR2: MNHEY and SMNVEV (reference sequence). The CDR3 loop spans 14 amino acids. V shed 7 bases and J shed 4 bases, with 13 bases lying between them. CDR3 amino acids: CASIGAGATGELFF. The CDR3 coding sequence is TGTGCCAGCATCGGAGCGGGTGCCACCGGGGAGCTGTTTTTT.

This clone was detected once. The chain carries TRBV6-1 and TRBJ1-2, with 8 bases identical to TRBD1. The V and J ends lost 3 bases and 4 bases, in that order; junction bases with no gene match: 7. The germline V gene encodes CDR1 MNHNS and CDR2 SASEGT. CDR3 length: 15 amino acids. The CDR3 spells CASSESPDRGYGYTF. In DNA form, the CDR3 reads TGTGCCAGCAGTGAGAGCCCCGACAGGGGCTATGGCTACACCTTC.

The chain employs TRBV6-6 and TRBJ1-2; TRBD1 is a possible D gene (6 bases). Germline V CDR1 and CDR2: MNHNY, SVGAGI (reference sequence). The CDR3 is 14 residues long. Trimming removed 7 bases at V and 6 bases at J, with 18 bases between. The CDR3 sequence is CASTEGGTIDGYTF. The CDR3 DNA reads TGTGCCAGCACCGAGGGGGGGACGATAGATGGCTACACCTTC.